This paragraph reports one T cell receptor beta chain. Its target is unknown. Collection occurred without any documented infections or immune events in donors. The data originate from a study of identifying expanded T cells in peripheral blood. The repertoire was sequenced with immunoSEQ multiplex PCR; TCRdb's copy has only in-frame clones and lacks some. There are 90,000 to 95,000 clones in the sample; approximately 91% occur only once, and approximately 5% lies in the top ten. Study results and limitations: Roughly 1.2 clones differed between technical replicates, versus about 15 and 19 over time. Variance in clone template counts between approximately two-week samples significantly increased with total template count across all healthy donors.

Trimming cost V 1 base and J 2 bases, with 6 bases left between them. The germline CDR1 and CDR2 sequences are SGHTA and FQGNSA. The CDR3 runs to 13 residues. The sequenced sample was blood. This TCR came from a person aged 18 to 70 in good health. The rearrangement uses TRBV7-2 and TRBJ2-7; D ambiguous. CDR3 coding DNA: TGTGCCAGCAGCTTAGAGTCCACCTACGAGCAGTACTTC. Protein sequence: CASSLESTYEQYF.